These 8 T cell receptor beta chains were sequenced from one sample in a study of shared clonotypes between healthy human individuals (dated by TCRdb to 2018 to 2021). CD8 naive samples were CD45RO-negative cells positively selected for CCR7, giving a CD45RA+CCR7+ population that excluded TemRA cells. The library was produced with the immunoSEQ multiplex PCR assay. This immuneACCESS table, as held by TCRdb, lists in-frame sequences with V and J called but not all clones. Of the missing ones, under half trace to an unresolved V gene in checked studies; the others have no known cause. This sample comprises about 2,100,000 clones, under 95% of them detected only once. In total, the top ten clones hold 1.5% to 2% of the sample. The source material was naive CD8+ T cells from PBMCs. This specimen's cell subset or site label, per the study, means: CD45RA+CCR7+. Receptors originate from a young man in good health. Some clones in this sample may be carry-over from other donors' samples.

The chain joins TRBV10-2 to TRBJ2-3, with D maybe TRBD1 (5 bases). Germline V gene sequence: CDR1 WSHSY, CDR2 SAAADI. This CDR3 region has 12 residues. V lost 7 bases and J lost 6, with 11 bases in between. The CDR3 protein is CASIGQSDTQYF. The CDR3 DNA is TGCGCCAGCATCGGACAATCCGATACGCAGTATTTT.

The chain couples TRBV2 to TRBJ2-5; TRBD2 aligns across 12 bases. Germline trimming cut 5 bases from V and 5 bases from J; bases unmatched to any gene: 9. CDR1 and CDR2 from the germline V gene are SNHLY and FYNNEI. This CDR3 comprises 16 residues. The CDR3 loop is CASSSTSGRGQETQYF. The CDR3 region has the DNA TGTGCCAGCAGTTCGACTAGCGGGAGAGGTCAGGAGACCCAGTACTTC.

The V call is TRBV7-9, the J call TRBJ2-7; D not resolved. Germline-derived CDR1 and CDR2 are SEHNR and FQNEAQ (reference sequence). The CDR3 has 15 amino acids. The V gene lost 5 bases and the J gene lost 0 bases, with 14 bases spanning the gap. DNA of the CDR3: TGTGCCAGCAGCGTCAATCCGGCAGCCTCCTACGAGCAGTACTTC. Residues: CASSVNPAASYEQYF.

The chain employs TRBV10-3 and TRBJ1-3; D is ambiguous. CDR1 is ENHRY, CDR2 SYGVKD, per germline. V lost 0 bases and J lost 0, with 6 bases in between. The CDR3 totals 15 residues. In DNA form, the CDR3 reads TGTGCCATCAGTGAGTCAAAGTTCTCTGGAAACACCATATATTTT. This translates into CAISESKFSGNTIYF.

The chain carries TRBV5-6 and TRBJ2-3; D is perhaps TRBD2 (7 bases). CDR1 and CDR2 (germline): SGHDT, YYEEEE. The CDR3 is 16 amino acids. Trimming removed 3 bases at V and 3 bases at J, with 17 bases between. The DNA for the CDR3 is TGTGCCAGCAGCTGGGGGGCTAGCGGTCGAACAGATACGCAGTATTTT. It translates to CASSWGASGRTDTQYF.

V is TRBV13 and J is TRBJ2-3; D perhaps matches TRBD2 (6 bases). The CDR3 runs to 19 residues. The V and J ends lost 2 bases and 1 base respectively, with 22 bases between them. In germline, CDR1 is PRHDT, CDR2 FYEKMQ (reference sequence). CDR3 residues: CASSLRLASSSIGTDTQYF. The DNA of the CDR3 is TGTGCCAGCAGCTTACGGCTAGCGTCATCGAGTATTGGCACAGATACGCAGTATTTT.

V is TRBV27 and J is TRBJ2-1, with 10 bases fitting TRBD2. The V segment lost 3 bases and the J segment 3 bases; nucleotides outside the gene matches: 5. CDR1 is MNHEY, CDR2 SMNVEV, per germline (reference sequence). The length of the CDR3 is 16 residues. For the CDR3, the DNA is TGTGCCAGCAGTTTCAGCGGGAGGGTCAGCTACAATGAGCAGTTCTTC. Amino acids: CASSFSGRVSYNEQFF.

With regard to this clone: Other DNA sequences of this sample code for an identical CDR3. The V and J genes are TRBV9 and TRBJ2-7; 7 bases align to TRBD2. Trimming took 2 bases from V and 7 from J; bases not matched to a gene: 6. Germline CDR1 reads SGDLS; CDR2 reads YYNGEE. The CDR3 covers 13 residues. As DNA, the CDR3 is TGTGCCAGCAGCGTGGGAGCCGGGGGGGAGCAGTACTTC. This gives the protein CASSVGAGGEQYF.